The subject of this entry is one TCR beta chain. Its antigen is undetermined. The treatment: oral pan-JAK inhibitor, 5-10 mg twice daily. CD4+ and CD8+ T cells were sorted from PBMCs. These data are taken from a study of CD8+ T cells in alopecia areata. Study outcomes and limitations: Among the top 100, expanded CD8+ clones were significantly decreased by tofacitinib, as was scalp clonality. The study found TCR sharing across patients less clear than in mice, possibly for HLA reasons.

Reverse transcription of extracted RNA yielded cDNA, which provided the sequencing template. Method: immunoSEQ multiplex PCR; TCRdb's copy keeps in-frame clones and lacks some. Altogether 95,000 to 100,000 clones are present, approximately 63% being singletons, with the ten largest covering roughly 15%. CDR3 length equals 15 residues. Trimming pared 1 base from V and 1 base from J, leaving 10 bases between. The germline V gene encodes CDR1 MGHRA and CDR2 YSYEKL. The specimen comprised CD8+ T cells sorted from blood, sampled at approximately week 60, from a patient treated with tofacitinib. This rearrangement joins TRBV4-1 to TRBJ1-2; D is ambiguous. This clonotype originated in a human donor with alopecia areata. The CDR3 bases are TGCGCCAGCAGCCAAGTTGTCGGCGGTAACTATGGCTACACCTTC. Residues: CASSQVVGGNYGYTF.